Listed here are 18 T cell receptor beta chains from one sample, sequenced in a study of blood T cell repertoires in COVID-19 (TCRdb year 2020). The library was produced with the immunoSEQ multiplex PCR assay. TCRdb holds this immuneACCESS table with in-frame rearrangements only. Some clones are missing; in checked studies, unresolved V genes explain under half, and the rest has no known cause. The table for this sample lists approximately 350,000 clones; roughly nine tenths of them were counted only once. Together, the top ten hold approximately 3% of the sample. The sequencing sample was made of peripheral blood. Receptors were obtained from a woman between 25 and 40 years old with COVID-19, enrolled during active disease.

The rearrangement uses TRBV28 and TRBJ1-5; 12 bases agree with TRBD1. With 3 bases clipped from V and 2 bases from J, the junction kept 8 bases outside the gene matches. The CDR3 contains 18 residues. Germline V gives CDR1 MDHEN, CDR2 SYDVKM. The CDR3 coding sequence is TGTGCCAGCAGTTTCAGGGACAGGGGGCCGGGGGGCAATCAGCCCCAGCATTTT. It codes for CASSFRDRGPGGNQPQHF.

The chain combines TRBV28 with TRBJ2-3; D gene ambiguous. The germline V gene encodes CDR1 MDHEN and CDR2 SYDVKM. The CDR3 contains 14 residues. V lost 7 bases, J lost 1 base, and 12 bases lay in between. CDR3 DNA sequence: TGTGCCAGCAACCCCTTCAGCGGCACAGATACGCAGTATTTT. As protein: CASNPFSGTDTQYF.

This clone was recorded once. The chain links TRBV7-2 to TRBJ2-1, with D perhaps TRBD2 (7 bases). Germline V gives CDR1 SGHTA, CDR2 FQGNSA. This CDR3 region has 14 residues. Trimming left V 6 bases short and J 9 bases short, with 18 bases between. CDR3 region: CASSQGGGPGEQFF. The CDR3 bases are TGTGCCAGCAGTCAAGGGGGGGGCCCCGGTGAGCAGTTCTTC.

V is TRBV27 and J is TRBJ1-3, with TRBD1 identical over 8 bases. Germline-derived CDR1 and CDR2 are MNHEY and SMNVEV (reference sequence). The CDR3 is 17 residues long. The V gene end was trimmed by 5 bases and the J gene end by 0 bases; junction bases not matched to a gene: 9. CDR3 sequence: CASSPRQGISSGNTIYF. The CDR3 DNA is TGTGCCAGCAGTCCTAGACAGGGGATTTCCTCTGGAAACACCATATATTTT.

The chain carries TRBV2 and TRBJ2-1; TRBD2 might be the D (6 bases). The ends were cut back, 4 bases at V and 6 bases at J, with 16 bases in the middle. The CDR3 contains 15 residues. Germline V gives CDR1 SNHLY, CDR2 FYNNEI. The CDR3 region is CASSASLGGSNEQFF. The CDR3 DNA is TGTGCCAGCAGTGCGAGTCTGGGGGGAAGCAATGAGCAGTTCTTC.

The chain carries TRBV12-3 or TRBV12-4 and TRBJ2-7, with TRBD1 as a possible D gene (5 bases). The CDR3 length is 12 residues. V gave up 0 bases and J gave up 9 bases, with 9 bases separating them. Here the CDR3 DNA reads TGTGCCAGCAGTTTAGCGGGGCCAGGGCAGTACTTC. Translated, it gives CASSLAGPGQYF.

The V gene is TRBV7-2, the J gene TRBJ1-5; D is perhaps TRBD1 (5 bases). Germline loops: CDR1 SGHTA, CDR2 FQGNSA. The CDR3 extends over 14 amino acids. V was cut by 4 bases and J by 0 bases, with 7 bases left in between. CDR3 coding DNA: TGTGCCAGCAGCTGGGGCAGTAGCAATCAGCCCCAGCATTTT. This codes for CASSWGSSNQPQHF.

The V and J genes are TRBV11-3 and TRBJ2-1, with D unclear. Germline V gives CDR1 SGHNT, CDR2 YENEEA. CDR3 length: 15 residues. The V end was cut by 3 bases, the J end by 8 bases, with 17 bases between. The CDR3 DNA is TGTGCCAGCAGCTTTCCCTGGTCCAACCGGGATGAGCAGTTCTTC. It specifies CASSFPWSNRDEQFF.

In nucleotides, the CDR3 is TGTGCCAGCAGTTCCTACGGGACTAGCGGTCGGGAGACCCAGTACTTC. Its translation: CASSSYGTSGRETQYF. The chain links TRBV28 to TRBJ2-5, with 11 bases aligning to TRBD2. CDR1 and CDR2 from the germline V gene are MDHEN and SYDVKM. The CDR3 runs 16 residues. V dropped 4 bases and J dropped 5; count of bases not matched to a gene: 9.

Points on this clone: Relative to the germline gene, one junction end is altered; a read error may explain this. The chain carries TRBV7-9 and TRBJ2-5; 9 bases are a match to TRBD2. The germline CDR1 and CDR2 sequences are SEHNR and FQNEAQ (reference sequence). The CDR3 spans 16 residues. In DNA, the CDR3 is TGTGCCAGCAGTTTAGGCCTAGCGGGGAGACAAGAGACCCAGTACTTC. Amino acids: CASSLGLAGRQETQYF.

The CDR3 DNA reads as TGTGCCAGTAGTATAGTTGGGGGCGGATATGGCTACACCTTC. Its protein product is CASSIVGGGYGYTF. The J gene is TRBJ1-2, the V gene TRBV19; weak D call: TRBD1 (6 bases). Germline V gene lookup returns CDR1 LNHDA and CDR2 SQIVND (reference sequence). This CDR3 comprises 14 residues. V dropped 1 base and J dropped 5 bases, with 11 bases sitting between them.

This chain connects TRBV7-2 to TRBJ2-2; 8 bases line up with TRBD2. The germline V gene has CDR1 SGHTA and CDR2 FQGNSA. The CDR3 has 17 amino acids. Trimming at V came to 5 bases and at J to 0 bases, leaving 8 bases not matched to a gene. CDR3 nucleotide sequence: TGTGCCAGCAGCCGGTCAGTAGCGGGGCCGAACACCGGGGAGCTGTTTTTT. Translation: CASSRSVAGPNTGELFF.

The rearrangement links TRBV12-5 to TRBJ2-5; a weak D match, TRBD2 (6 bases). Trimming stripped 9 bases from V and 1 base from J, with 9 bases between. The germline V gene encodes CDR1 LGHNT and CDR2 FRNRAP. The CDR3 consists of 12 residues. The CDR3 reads CASLAFQETQYF. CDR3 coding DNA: TGTGCTAGCCTAGCGTTCCAAGAGACCCAGTACTTC.

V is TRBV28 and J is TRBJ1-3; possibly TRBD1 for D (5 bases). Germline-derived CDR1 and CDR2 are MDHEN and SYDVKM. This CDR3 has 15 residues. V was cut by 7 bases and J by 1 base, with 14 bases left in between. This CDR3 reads CASIESGGSGNTIYF. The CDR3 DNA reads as TGTGCCAGCATTGAGAGCGGGGGTTCTGGAAACACCATATATTTT. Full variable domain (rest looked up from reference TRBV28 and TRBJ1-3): DVKVTQSSRYLVKRTGEKVFLECVQDMDHENMFWYRQDPGLGLRLIYFSYDVKMKEKGDIPEGYSVSREKKERFSLILESASTNQTSMYLCASIESGGSGNTIYFGEGSWLTVV.

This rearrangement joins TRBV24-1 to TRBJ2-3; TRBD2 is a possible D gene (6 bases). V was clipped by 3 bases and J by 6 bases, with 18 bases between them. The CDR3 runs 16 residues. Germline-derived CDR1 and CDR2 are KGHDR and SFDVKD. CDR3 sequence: CATSDAPLTSVDTQYF. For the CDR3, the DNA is TGTGCCACCAGTGATGCGCCTTTGACTAGTGTGGATACGCAGTATTTT.

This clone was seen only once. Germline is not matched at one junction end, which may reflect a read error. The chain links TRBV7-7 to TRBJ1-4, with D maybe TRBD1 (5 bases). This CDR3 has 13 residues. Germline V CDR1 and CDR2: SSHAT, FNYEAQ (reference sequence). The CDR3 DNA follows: TGTGCTAGCAGCTTCGGCAGGGCTGAAAAACTGTTTTTT. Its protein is CASSFGRAEKLFF.

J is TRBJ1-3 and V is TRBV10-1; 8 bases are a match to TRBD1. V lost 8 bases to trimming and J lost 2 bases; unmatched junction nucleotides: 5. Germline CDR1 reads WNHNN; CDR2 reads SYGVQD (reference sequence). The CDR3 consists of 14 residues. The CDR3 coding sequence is TGCGCCAGCGGCCGGACAGGGCCTGGAAACACCATATATTTT. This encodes CASGRTGPGNTIYF.

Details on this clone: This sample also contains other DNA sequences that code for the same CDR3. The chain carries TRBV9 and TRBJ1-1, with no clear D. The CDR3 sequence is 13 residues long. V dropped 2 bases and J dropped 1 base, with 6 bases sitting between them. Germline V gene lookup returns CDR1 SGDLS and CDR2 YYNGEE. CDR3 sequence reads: CASSVEQNTEAFF. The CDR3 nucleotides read TGTGCCAGCAGCGTCGAACAGAACACTGAAGCTTTCTTT.